Listed below are T cell receptor beta chains from one sample, sequenced in a study of shared clonotypes between healthy human individuals. Here immunoSEQ multiplex PCR was the method, and the copy in TCRdb shows in-frame clones only, minus some. The data hold more than 1.2 million clones, with approximately 98.5% observed a single time. Sequenced: naive CD4+ T cells sorted from blood. The receptors were sampled from a man in his thirties or forties in good health. The CDR3 runs from the conserved cysteine through the conserved F or W.

v_gene	CDR3aa
TRBV11-2	CASTFGLSYEQYF
TRBV27	CASSLVPGRNNEQFF
TRBV19	CASSIGPILTDTQYF
TRBV25-1	CASSDQGQGISGNTIYF
TRBV5-5	CASSLYVSNQPQHF
TRBV6-1	CASSGRKRGYNEQFF
TRBV7-9	CASSLGRIWGQETQYF
TRBV7-3	CASSLTRTSGKGNEQFF
TRBV4-1	CASSQPRDRSTDTQYF
TRBV6-5	CASSYVRGETQYF
TRBV6-5	CASSYFRGAGANVLTF
TRBV19	CASSNDRRFTEAFF
TRBV10-3	CAISESVNRHEQYF
TRBV5-6	CASSPYLTPLTEAFF
TRBV4-1	CASSPSVMGGQPQHF
TRBV7-2	CASSRRTGPYEQYF
TRBV7-2	CASSKEVASYNEQFF
TRBV9	CASSLGLAEETQYF
TRBV18	CASSQAGSRYEQYF
TRBV27	CASSPGSLTYTDTQYF
TRBV18	CASSPSQLAVSSYNEQFF
TRBV28	CASSLPGIPYEQYF
TRBV5-1	CASSLGDSTDTQYF
TRBV18	CASSPLTGTLGTGELFF
TRBV19	CASTRQGRYNEQFF
TRBV19	CARGGSFCGTQYF
TRBV5-1	CASGLAGDREQFF
TRBV7-2	CASSLGPGGTGELFF
TRBV6-5	CASSYNRGGHTEAFF
TRBV5-4	CASSLGQANNEQFF
TRBV4-3	CASSQGEWGEGSEQYF
TRBV10-3	CAISLGQGGSTDTQYF
TRBV7-9	CASSLARDPEGNIQYF
TRBV7-9	CASSRRQDGNNEQFF
TRBV28	CASSNRGGNQPQHF
TRBV7-8	CASSLRDRGGEQYF
TRBV14	CASSSGVWTEQYF
TRBV5-6	CASSLAAGGELFF
TRBV19	CASTSQGTGISGNQPQHF
TRBV18	CASSLPELYEQYF
TRBV18	CASSPSRGLLNTEAFF
TRBV29-1	CSVGRRGLYNEQFF
TRBV6-1	CASSIRDRGNYGYTF
TRBV2	CASNKLGQLNQPQHF
TRBV7-6	CASSPSQGTNEKLFF
TRBV7-2	CASSSTGTQNIQYF
TRBV2	CASSGDMNTEAFF
TRBV2	CASSATRSF
TRBV7-9	CASSLVTGGTEAFF
TRBV20-1	CSATQETQYF
TRBV10-2	CASSESNSGRFLYYEQYF
TRBV18	CASSPVPEVNYGYTF
TRBV2	CASALAGGYTDTQYF
TRBV28	CASSPPQGQGFSKQYF
TRBV10-3	CAISESDGKTGEQYF
TRBV14	CASSQVAGAVEQYF
TRBV6-5	CASSRTKPSNQPQHF
TRBV6-1	CASSGRTGRFTGELFF
TRBV6-1	CASSEAAVAKNIQYF